This T cell receptor (beta chain) was identified during a study of cytomegalovirus exposure and HLA in healthy donors. Background on the study: Within an early data release were about 85 million unique TCRs drawn from HLA-typed donors. Study-wide results and limits: Many donors shared some public TCRs, even though most TCR sequences were rare.

As to this clone: As yet, its antigen is unknown.

The CDR3 length is 12 residues. From germline, CDR1 is SQVTM and CDR2 ANQGSEA. Trimming left V 3 bases short and J 3 bases short, with 9 bases between. The PCR contained 60 Vbeta and 13 Jbeta primers. Profiled with immunoSEQ multiplex PCR; TCRdb holds only in-frame clones, not every one. The sample has 65,000 to 70,000 clones; 65% to 70% are singletons. The receptor's source is a woman in her 30s in good health and CMV-seronegative. Sequences were obtained from PBMCs. The V call is TRBV29-1, the J call TRBJ2-7, with D possibly matching TRBD1 (6 bases). Written as DNA, the CDR3 is TGCAGCGTTGAGGGCAGGGGCTACGAGCAGTACTTC. Residues: CSVEGRGYEQYF.